The 9 T cell receptor beta chains given below trace back to one sample, sequenced in a study of TIL therapy for anti-PD-1-resistant metastatic lung cancer. Sequencing used immunoSEQ v3. Only in-frame clones appear in the TCRdb table, and some are missing; sequencing was by immunoSEQ multiplex PCR. The sample shows 50,000 or so clones, about 80% of them seen only once. As to time point: pre-treatment sample, taken before nivolumab and TIL therapy. This material consisted of blood, taken at baseline. The receptors originated from a woman between 30 and 80 years old with non-small cell lung cancer.

The chain uses TRBV29-1 and TRBJ2-3; D perhaps matches TRBD2 (6 bases). CDR3 length: 14 amino acids. Germline-derived CDR1 and CDR2 are SQVTM and ANQGSEA. V was pared by 7 bases and J by 0 bases, with 14 bases between. This CDR3 reads CSALRGFSTDTQYF. The DNA for the CDR3 is TGCAGCGCACTACGGGGGTTTAGCACAGATACGCAGTATTTT.

The CDR3: CASSLRGAGVRSPLHF. The CDR3 bases are TGTGCCAGCAGCCTCCGAGGCGCAGGGGTGAGATCACCCCTCCACTTT. This chain connects TRBV5-8 to TRBJ1-6, with D perhaps TRBD1 (6 bases). Germline CDR1 and CDR2: SGHTS and YDEGEE. V was cut by 4 bases and J by 10 bases, with 21 bases left in between. The CDR3 extends over 16 amino acids.

The chain is built from TRBV7-9 and TRBJ2-5; D unclear. From germline, CDR1 is SEHNR and CDR2 FQNEAQ (reference sequence). The V gene lost 1 base and the J gene lost 2 bases, with 14 bases spanning the gap. This CDR3 is 16 amino acids long. The CDR3 region has the DNA TGTGCCAGCAGCTTAGTGGGCGTCCCAAGGCAAGAGACCCAGTACTTC. Amino acid sequence: CASSLVGVPRQETQYF.

The rearrangement links TRBV9 to TRBJ1-2, with a weak D call TRBD1 (5 bases). Per the germline V gene, CDR1 is SGDLS and CDR2 is YYNGEE. The CDR3 runs to 20 residues. The germline V and J ends were trimmed by 3 bases and 0 bases, with 27 bases remaining between them. CDR3 sequence: CASSAPTGAGPPHPNYGYTF. In DNA form, the CDR3 reads TGTGCCAGCAGCGCTCCCACGGGAGCGGGACCCCCGCACCCTAACTATGGCTACACCTTC.

V and J are TRBV4-1 and TRBJ2-5, with 13 bases matching TRBD2. J was trimmed by 1 base and V by 0 bases; bases with no gene match: 2. The CDR3 has 17 residues. CDR1 and CDR2 from the germline V gene are MGHRA and YSYEKL. The CDR3 is CASSQDRTSGGQETQYF. The CDR3 coding sequence is TGCGCCAGCAGCCAAGATCGGACTAGCGGGGGCCAAGAGACCCAGTACTTC.

V is TRBV9 and J is TRBJ1-1, with 9 bases matching TRBD1. V shed 3 bases and J 5 bases; nucleotides not matched to a gene: 5. This CDR3 comprises 14 residues. The germline V gene encodes CDR1 SGDLS and CDR2 YYNGEE. CDR3 loop: CASSGRQGGTEAFF. CDR3 DNA sequence: TGTGCCAGCAGCGGAAGACAGGGGGGGACTGAAGCTTTCTTT.

The genes are TRBV28 and TRBJ2-1, with D maybe TRBD2 (6 bases). The CDR3 spans 14 residues. The germline V gene has CDR1 MDHEN and CDR2 SYDVKM. Trimming pared 5 bases from V and 12 bases from J, leaving 20 bases between. The CDR3 reads CASSPGLKAITQFF. The CDR3 nucleotides are TGTGCCAGCAGTCCTGGACTAAAGGCAATAACGCAGTTCTTC.

V gene TRBV4-1 combines with J gene TRBJ1-1; D gene uncertain. The length of the CDR3 is 15 residues. CDR1 and CDR2 (germline): MGHRA, YSYEKL. V lost 0 bases and J lost 0, with 8 bases in between. The chain's CDR3 is CASSQDRALNTEAFF. DNA of the CDR3: TGCGCCAGCAGCCAAGATCGAGCCTTGAACACTGAAGCTTTCTTT.

This chain uses TRBV4-1 with TRBJ2-3; TRBD2 matches 9 bases. The CDR3 consists of 14 residues. J lost 15 bases, V lost 1 base, and 11 bases had no gene match. Germline V CDR1 and CDR2: MGHRA, YSYEKL. The CDR3 loop is CASSQVPFGTSRYF. Written as DNA, the CDR3 is TGCGCCAGCAGCCAAGTTCCCTTTGGGACTAGCCGTTATTTT.